This is a list of T cell receptor beta chains from one sample in a study of beta chain features in type 1 diabetes. Produced via immunoSEQ multiplex PCR; TCRdb's table is partial and in-frame only. The sample has fewer than 200,000 clones, approximately 10% seen once. The sample taken for sequencing was central memory CD4+ T cells from blood. The receptor source for this set is a man aged 30 to 45 with type 1 diabetes. CDR3s include the opening cysteine and the closing phenylalanine or tryptophan. The D gene is left open where the match is weak. The size field is filled for only some rows; it gives once, few, many or a size class.

J,D,V,size,CDR3,DNA
TRBJ2-1,TRBD2,TRBV4-3,few,CASSQDWAASGRALHNEQFF,TGCGCCAGCAGCCAAGATTGGGCGGCTAGCGGGAGGGCCCTCCACAATGAGCAGTTCTTC
TRBJ2-7,NA,TRBV5-1,few,CASSLAGVNEQYF,TGCGCCAGCAGCTTGGCGGGTGTGAACGAGCAGTACTTC
TRBJ1-2,NA,TRBV7-9,many,CASSLSEFDGYTF,TGTGCCAGCAGCTTATCAGAATTCGATGGCTACACCTTC
TRBJ2-2,TRBD2,TRBV5-1,NA,CASSLVALAGAGELFF,TGCGCCAGCAGCTTGGTTGCTCTAGCGGGAGCCGGGGAGCTGTTTTTT
TRBJ1-2,NA,TRBV5-1,NA,CASSWGSYGYTF,TGCGCCAGCAGCTGGGGCTCCTATGGCTACACCTTC
TRBJ1-1,NA,TRBV19,NA,CASSRGRAGEAFF,TGTGCCAGTAGTAGGGGCAGAGCCGGGGAAGCTTTCTTT
TRBJ1-4,NA,TRBV29-1,few,CSVESATNEKLFF,TGCAGCGTTGAATCCGCAACTAATGAAAAACTGTTTTTT
TRBJ1-5,TRBD1,TRBV7-9,few,CASSLQGSSNQPQHF,TGTGCCAGCAGCCTACAGGGGAGTAGCAATCAGCCCCAGCATTTT
TRBJ2-7,NA,TRBV7-9,few,CASSFGGGHEQYF,TGTGCCAGCAGCTTTGGGGGGGGCCACGAGCAGTACTTC
TRBJ2-1,TRBD2,TRBV29-1,NA,CSVQGTSGSNEQFF,TGCAGCGTTCAGGGGACTAGCGGGAGCAATGAGCAGTTCTTC
TRBJ2-7,TRBD2,TRBV4-3,NA,CASSQELAGGAYEQYF,TGCGCCAGCAGCCAAGAACTAGCGGGAGGAGCCTACGAGCAGTACTTC
TRBJ2-5,TRBD2,TRBV28,few,CASSLSGRETQYF,TGTGCCAGCAGTTTGAGCGGGAGGGAGACCCAGTACTTC
TRBJ1-2,NA,TRBV28,few,CASSLIQGNYGYTF,TGTGCCAGCAGTTTAATCCAGGGTAACTATGGCTACACCTTC
TRBJ2-7,NA,TRBV2,NA,CASGAFSYEQYF,TGTGCCAGCGGGGCGTTTTCCTACGAGCAGTACTTC
TRBJ2-2,TRBD2,TRBV6-1,NA,CASSAGGVWTGELFF,TGTGCCAGCTCTGCGGGAGGGGTATGGACCGGGGAGCTGTTTTTT
TRBJ2-3,TRBD1,TRBV5-6,few,CASSLKGTASTDTQYF,TGTGCCAGCAGCTTGAAGGGGACAGCTAGCACAGATACGCAGTATTTT
TRBJ2-4,TRBD1,TRBV18,few,CASSRPDRVLAKNIQYF,TGTGCCAGCTCACGACCGGACAGGGTGCTAGCCAAAAACATTCAGTACTTC
TRBJ2-1,NA,TRBV6-6,few,CATTRRANEQFF,TGTGCCACCACAAGGAGGGCCAATGAGCAGTTCTTC
TRBJ1-1,TRBD1,TRBV9,NA,CASSEDRANTEAFF,TGTGCCAGCAGCGAGGACAGGGCGAACACTGAAGCTTTCTTT
TRBJ2-1,TRBD1,TRBV5-5,few,CASSIQGAAYNEQFF,TGTGCCAGCAGCATTCAGGGGGCGGCATACAATGAGCAGTTCTTC
TRBJ2-7,TRBD1,TRBV30,NA,CAWSAVTGGEQYF,TGTGCCTGGTCCGCTGTAACAGGGGGGGAGCAGTACTTC
TRBJ2-3,NA,TRBV28,many,CASSLRDTQYF,TGTGCCAGCAGTTTGAGGGATACGCAGTATTTT
TRBJ1-1,NA,TRBV7-9,NA,CASGNTGYTEAFF,TGTGCCAGCGGCAACACAGGGTACACTGAAGCTTTCTTT
TRBJ2-3,NA,TRBV6-1,NA,CASSLQGLRTDTQYF,TGTGCCAGCAGTCTCCAGGGTCTTCGCACAGATACGCAGTATTTT
TRBJ2-1,TRBD1,TRBV29-1,NA,CSGKKGGAPYNEQFF,TGCAGCGGGAAAAAAGGGGGCGCCCCCTACAATGAGCAGTTCTTC
TRBJ1-2,TRBD1,TRBV9,NA,CASSFTGAVGYTF,TGTGCCAGCAGCTTCACAGGGGCTGTAGGCTACACCTTC
TRBJ2-5,TRBD1,TRBV9,NA,CASSVQQGNQETQYF,TGTGCCAGCAGCGTACAACAGGGGAACCAAGAGACCCAGTACTTC
TRBJ2-1,NA,TRBV11-2,few,CASSPQLRGNEQFF,TGTGCCAGCAGCCCCCAACTGCGTGGCAATGAGCAGTTCTTC
TRBJ1-1,NA,TRBV29-1,NA,CSGERGTEAFF,TGCAGCGGGGAAAGGGGCACTGAAGCTTTCTTT
TRBJ1-4,NA,TRBV9,NA,CASSRSTNEKLFF,TGTGCCAGCAGCCGGTCCACTAATGAAAAACTGTTTTTT
TRBJ2-1,NA,TRBV4-3,NA,CASSQVSRQGNEQFF,TGCGCCAGCAGCCAAGTCTCCAGGCAGGGCAATGAGCAGTTCTTC
TRBJ2-1,NA,TRBV28,NA,CASSGHRGSKYNEQFF,TGTGCCAGCAGTGGGCATCGGGGGAGTAAATACAATGAGCAGTTCTTC
TRBJ1-5,TRBD1,TRBV18,NA,CASSPETGGEQPQHF,TGTGCCAGCTCACCAGAGACAGGGGGCGAACAGCCCCAGCATTTT
TRBJ2-7,TRBD1,TRBV9,few,CASSVSPQGSGDEQYF,TGTGCCAGCAGCGTCAGCCCACAGGGGAGTGGCGACGAGCAGTACTTC
TRBJ2-3,TRBD2,TRBV4-2,NA,CASSQDALAGGAQYF,TGTGCCAGCAGCCAAGATGCCCTAGCGGGAGGTGCGCAGTATTTT
TRBJ2-5,NA,TRBV5-1,NA,CASSSQGRWEETQYF,TGCGCCAGCAGCTCCCAGGGCCGATGGGAAGAGACCCAGTACTTC
TRBJ1-4,TRBD1,TRBV7-2,NA,CASSDPGTGGSGKLFF,TGTGCCAGCAGCGACCCCGGGACAGGGGGCAGTGGGAAACTGTTTTTT
TRBJ2-4,NA,TRBV7-2,few,CASSFLSVPKNIQYF,TGTGCCAGCAGCTTCTTGTCAGTACCCAAAAACATTCAGTACTTC
TRBJ2-7,TRBD1,TRBV7-2,NA,CASSLDPQGAGEQYF,TGTGCCAGCAGCTTAGACCCCCAGGGGGCCGGTGAGCAGTACTTC
TRBJ2-7,TRBD2,TRBV9,few,CASSSSTAPGLLYEQYF,TGTGCCAGCAGTTCTAGTACTGCCCCGGGACTACTCTACGAGCAGTACTTC
TRBJ2-7,NA,TRBV28,NA,CASPVRRGAIYEQYF,TGTGCCAGCCCCGTGCGTCGGGGGGCGATTTACGAGCAGTACTTC
TRBJ1-5,TRBD1,TRBV28,few,CASSGQNQPQHF,TGTGCCAGCTCGGGACAGAATCAGCCCCAGCATTTT
TRBJ2-2,NA,TRBV5-4,NA,CASSLDLSSGELFF,TGTGCCAGCAGCTTGGACCTATCTTCCGGGGAGCTGTTTTTT
TRBJ2-7,NA,TRBV29-1,NA,CSVQGSEPLHEQYF,TGCAGCGTTCAGGGCAGTGAACCTCTCCACGAGCAGTACTTC
TRBJ1-2,TRBD1,TRBV5-1,NA,CASSPNRGRSVGYTF,TGCGCCAGCAGCCCGAACAGGGGGAGATCAGTCGGCTACACCTTC
TRBJ1-2,NA,TRBV28,many,CASSSTGIYGYTF,TGTGCCAGCAGCTCCACAGGAATCTATGGCTACACCTTC
TRBJ2-7,TRBD1,TRBV2,few,CASRRDRNSYEQYF,TGTGCCAGCAGACGGGACAGGAACTCCTACGAGCAGTACTTC
TRBJ2-7,TRBD1,TRBV4-3,few,CASSQDIQGAEEQYF,TGCGCCAGCAGCCAAGATATCCAGGGGGCTGAAGAGCAGTACTTC